The clone carrying this T cell receptor (beta chain) has a handful of counts. Antigen: not known. TCRB transcripts that were expressed got sequenced, as all of the isolated RNA had been reverse transcribed. Produced via immunoSEQ multiplex PCR; TCRdb's table is partial and in-frame only. The sample includes around 360,000 clones, 10% to 15% of them seen just once. CDR1 and CDR2 (germline): MDHEN, SYDVKM. The trim removed 2 bases at V and 5 bases at J, leaving 4 bases unmatched. CDR3 length: 14 amino acids. These data belong to a study of beta chain features in type 1 diabetes. Study-level information: The study examined more than 100,000,000 sorted cells across all samples. Study-level results: When Type 1 diabetes patients were examined, their TCRB CDR3s proved moderately but significantly shorter in all four CD4+ subsets.

Sequencing was performed on naive CD4+ T cells from blood. This TCR derives from a young woman with type 1 diabetes. This chain links TRBV28 with TRBJ2-7, with 9 bases that match TRBD1. The CDR3 sequence is CASSLGQGSHEQYF. The CDR3, as DNA: TGTGCCAGCAGTTTAGGACAGGGGTCCCACGAGCAGTACTTC.